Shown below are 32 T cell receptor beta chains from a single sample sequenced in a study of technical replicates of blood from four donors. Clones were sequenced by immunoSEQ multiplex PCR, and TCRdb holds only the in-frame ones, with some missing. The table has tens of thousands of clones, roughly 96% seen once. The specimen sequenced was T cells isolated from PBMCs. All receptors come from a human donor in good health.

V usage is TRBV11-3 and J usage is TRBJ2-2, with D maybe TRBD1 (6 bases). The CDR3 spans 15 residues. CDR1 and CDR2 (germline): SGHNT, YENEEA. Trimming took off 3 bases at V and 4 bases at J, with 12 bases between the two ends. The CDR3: CASSFRGSGTGELFF. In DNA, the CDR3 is TGTGCCAGCAGCTTCAGGGGAAGTGGCACCGGGGAGCTGTTTTTT.

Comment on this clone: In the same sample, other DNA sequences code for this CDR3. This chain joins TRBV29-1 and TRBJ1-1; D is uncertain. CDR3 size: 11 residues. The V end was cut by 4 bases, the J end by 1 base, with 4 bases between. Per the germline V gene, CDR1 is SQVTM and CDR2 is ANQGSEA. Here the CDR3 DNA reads TGCAGCGTTGGGCAGAACACTGAAGCTTTCTTT. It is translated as CSVGQNTEAFF.

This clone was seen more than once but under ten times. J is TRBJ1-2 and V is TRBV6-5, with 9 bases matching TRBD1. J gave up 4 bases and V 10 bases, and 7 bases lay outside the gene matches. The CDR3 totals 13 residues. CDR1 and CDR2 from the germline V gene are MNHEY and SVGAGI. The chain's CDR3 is CATLGQGGYGYTF. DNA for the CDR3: TGTGCCACCCTGGGACAGGGCGGCTATGGCTACACCTTC.

CDR3 protein: CSVEDRGGPDTQYF. CDR3 in DNA: TGCAGCGTTGAAGATCGAGGGGGCCCAGATACGCAGTATTTT. The chain couples TRBV29-1 to TRBJ2-3, with TRBD1 identical over 7 bases. In germline, CDR1 is SQVTM, CDR2 ANQGSEA. Trimming removed 0 bases from V and 4 bases from J; junction bases left unmatched: 4. The CDR3 is 14 residues long.

The CDR3 region has the DNA TGTGCCAGCAGCTATAGTGGGAGGGCTGAAGCTTTCTTT. Its translation: CASSYSGRAEAFF. The chain combines TRBV5-6 with TRBJ1-1; D ambiguous. CDR1 and CDR2 (germline): SGHDT, YYEEEE. CDR3 size: 13 residues. Trimming stripped 3 bases from V and 6 bases from J, with 12 bases between.

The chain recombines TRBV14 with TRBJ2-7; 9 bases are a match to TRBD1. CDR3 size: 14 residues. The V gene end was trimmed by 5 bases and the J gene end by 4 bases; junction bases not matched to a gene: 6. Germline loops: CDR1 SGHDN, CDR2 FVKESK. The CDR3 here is CASSFGTGKYEQYF. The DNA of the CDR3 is TGTGCCAGCAGCTTCGGGACAGGGAAGTACGAGCAGTACTTC.

The CDR3: CASSQSGSTGELFF. In DNA, the CDR3 is TGTGCCAGCAGCCAGAGCGGGAGTACCGGGGAGCTGTTTTTT. This chain links TRBV7-2 with TRBJ2-2; TRBD2 agrees at 8 bases. There are 14 residues in the CDR3. V trimming: 5 bases; J trimming: 5 bases; junction bases outside the gene matches: 4. CDR1 and CDR2 (germline): SGHTA, FQGNSA.

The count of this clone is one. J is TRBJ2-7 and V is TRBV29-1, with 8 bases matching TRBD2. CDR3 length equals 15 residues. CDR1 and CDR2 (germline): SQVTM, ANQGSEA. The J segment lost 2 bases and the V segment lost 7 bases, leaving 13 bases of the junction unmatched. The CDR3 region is CSARGGGGFAYEQYF. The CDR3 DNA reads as TGCAGCGCCCGGGGAGGCGGGGGGTTCGCCTACGAGCAGTACTTC.

For the CDR3, the DNA is TGTGCCAGCAGTACTAGCGGGAGGAGCACAGATACGCAGTATTTT. Translating gives CASSTSGRSTDTQYF. This rearrangement joins TRBV7-3 to TRBJ2-3; 12 bases align to TRBD2. The germline CDR1 and CDR2 sequences are SGHTA and FQGTGA. V was clipped by 6 bases and J by 0 bases; unmatched bases: 1. CDR3 length: 15 residues.

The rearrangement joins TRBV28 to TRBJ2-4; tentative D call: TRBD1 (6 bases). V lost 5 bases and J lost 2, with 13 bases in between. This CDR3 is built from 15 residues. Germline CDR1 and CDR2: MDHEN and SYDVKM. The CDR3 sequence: CASSPAGTSKNIQYF. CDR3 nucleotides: TGTGCCAGCAGTCCGGCCGGGACATCCAAAAACATTCAGTACTTC.

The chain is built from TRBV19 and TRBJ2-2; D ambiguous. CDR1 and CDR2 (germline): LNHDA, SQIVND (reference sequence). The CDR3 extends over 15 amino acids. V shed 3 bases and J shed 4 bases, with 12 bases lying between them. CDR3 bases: TGTGCCAGTAGTATCCCACAGTGGCTCACCGGGGAGCTGTTTTTT. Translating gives CASSIPQWLTGELFF.

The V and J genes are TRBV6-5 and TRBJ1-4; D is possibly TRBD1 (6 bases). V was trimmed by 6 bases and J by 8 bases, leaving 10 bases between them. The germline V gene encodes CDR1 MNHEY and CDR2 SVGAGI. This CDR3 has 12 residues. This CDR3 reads CASRTGLEKLFF. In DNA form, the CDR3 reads TGTGCCAGCAGAACAGGGTTGGAAAAACTGTTTTTT.

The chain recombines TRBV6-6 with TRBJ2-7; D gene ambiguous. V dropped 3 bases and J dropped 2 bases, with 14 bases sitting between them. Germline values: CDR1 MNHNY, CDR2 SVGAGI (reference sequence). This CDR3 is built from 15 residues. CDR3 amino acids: CASSYGHSAPYEQYF. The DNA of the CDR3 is TGTGCCAGCAGTTATGGGCATTCCGCTCCCTACGAGCAGTACTTC.

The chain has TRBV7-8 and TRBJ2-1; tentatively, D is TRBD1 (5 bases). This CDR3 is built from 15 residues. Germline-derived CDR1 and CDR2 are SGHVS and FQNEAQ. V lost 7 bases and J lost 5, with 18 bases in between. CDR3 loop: CASKEKGLRNNEQFF. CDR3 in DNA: TGTGCCAGCAAGGAGAAGGGGCTTCGAAACAATGAGCAGTTCTTC. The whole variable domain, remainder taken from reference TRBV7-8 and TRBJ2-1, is GAGVSQSPRYKVAKRGQDVALRCDPISGHVSLFWYQQALGQGPEFLTYFQNEAQLDKSGLPSDRFFAERPEGSVSTLKIQRTQQEDSAVYLCASKEKGLRNNEQFFGPGTRLTVL.

The CDR3 region is CASSQRERSYEQYF. DNA of the CDR3: TGTGCCAGCAGCCAGCGAGAACGCTCCTACGAGCAGTACTTC. The V gene is TRBV5-4, the J gene TRBJ2-7, with D unclear. The CDR3 loop spans 14 amino acids. Germline CDR1 reads SGHNT; CDR2 reads YYREEE (reference sequence). Deletions cut 4 bases from V and 0 bases from J, with 11 bases between.

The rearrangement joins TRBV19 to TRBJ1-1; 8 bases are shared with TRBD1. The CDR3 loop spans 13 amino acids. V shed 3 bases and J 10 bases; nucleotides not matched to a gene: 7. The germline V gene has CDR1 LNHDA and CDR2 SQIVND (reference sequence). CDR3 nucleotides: TGTGCCAGTAGTATCGGAGGACAGGGACTAGCTTTCTTT. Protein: CASSIGGQGLAFF.

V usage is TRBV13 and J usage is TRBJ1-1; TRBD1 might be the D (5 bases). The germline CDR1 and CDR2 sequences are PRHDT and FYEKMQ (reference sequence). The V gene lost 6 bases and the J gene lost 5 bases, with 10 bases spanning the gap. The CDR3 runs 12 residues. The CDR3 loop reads CASRGGGTEAFF. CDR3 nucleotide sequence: TGTGCCAGCAGGGGTGGGGGGACTGAAGCTTTCTTT.

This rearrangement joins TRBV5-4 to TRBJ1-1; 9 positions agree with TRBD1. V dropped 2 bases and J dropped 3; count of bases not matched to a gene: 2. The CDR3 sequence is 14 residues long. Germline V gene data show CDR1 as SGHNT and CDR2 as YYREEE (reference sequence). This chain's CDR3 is CASSFRDRDTEAFF. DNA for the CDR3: TGTGCCAGCAGCTTCCGGGACAGGGACACTGAAGCTTTCTTT.

The CDR3 DNA sequence: TGTGCCAGCAGCCGTTCCTACGAGCAGTACTTC. Amino acid sequence: CASSRSYEQYF. V and J are TRBV7-9 and TRBJ2-7; D not resolved. Trimming removed 5 bases at V and 1 base at J, with 3 bases between. The CDR3 contains 11 residues. The V gene's germline CDR1 is SEHNR and CDR2 FQNEAQ (reference sequence).

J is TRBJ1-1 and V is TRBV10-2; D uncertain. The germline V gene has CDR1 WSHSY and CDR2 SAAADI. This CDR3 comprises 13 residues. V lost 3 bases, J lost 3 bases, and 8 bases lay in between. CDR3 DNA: TGCGCCAGCAGTGATTATTTTCACACTGAAGCTTTCTTT. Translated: CASSDYFHTEAFF.

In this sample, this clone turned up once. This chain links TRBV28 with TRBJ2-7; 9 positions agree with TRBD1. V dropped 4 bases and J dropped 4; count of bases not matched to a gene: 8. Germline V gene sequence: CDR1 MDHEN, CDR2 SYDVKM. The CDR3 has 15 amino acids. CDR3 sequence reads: CASSSTGTGRYEQYF. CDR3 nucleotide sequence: TGTGCCAGCAGTTCCACCGGGACAGGGAGGTACGAGCAGTACTTC.

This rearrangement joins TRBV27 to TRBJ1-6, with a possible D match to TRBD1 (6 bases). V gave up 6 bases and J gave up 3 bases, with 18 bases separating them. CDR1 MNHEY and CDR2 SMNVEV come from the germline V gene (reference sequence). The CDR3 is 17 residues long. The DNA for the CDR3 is TGTGCCAGCAGGGCTACAGGGAGGGGCGTCTATAATTCACCCCTCCACTTT. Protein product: CASRATGRGVYNSPLHF.

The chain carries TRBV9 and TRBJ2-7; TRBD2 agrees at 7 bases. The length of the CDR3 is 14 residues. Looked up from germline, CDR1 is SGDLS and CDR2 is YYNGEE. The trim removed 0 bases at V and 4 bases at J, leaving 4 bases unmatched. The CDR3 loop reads CASSVGGGGYEQYF. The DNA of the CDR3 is TGTGCCAGCAGCGTAGGTGGGGGGGGGTACGAGCAGTACTTC.

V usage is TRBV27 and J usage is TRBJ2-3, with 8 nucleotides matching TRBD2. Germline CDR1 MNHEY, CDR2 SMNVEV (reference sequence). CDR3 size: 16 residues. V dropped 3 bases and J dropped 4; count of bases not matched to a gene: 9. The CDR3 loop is CASSLGQREIPDTQYF. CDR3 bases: TGTGCCAGCAGTTTGGGGCAGCGGGAGATCCCAGATACGCAGTATTTT.

The CDR3 reads CASSQDSSGSDDIQYF. CDR3 DNA sequence: TGCGCCAGCAGCCAAGATTCTAGCGGGAGTGATGACATTCAGTACTTC. This chain connects TRBV4-1 to TRBJ2-4; 10 bases line up with TRBD2. Germline CDR1 reads MGHRA; CDR2 reads YSYEKL. V dropped 0 bases and J dropped 8; count of bases not matched to a gene: 7. The CDR3 length is 16 residues.

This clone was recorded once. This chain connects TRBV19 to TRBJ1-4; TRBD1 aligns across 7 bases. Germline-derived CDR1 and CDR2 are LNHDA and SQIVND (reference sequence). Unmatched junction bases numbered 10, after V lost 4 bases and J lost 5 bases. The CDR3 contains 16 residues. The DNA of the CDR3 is TGTGCCAGTAGTACCATTACAGGGGTTAAAAATGAAAAACTGTTTTTT. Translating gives CASSTITGVKNEKLFF.

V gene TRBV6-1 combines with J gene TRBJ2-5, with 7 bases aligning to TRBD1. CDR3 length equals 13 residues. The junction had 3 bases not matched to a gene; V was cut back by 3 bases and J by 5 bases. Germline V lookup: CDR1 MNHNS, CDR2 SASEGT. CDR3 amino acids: CASSETGYETQYF. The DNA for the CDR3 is TGTGCCAGCAGTGAGACAGGGTACGAGACCCAGTACTTC.

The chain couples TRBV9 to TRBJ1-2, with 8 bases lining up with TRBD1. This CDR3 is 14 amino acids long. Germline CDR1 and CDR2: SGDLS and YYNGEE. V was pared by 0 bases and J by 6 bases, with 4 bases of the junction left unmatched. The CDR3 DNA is TGTGCCAGCAGCGTAGCTACAGGGGGGAATGGCTACACCTTC. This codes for CASSVATGGNGYTF.

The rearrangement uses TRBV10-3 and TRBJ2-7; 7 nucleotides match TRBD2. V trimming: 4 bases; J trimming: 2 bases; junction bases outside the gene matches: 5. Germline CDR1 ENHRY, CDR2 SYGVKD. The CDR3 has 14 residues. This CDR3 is CAISGGSGPYEQYF. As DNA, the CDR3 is TGTGCCATCAGTGGCGGGAGTGGGCCCTACGAGCAGTACTTC.

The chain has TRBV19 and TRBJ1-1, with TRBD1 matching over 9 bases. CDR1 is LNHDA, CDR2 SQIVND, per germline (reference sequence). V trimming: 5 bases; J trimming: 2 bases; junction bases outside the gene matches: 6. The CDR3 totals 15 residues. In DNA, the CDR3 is TGTGCCAGTAGTGCAAGGGACAGGGAAAACACTGAAGCTTTCTTT. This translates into CASSARDRENTEAFF.

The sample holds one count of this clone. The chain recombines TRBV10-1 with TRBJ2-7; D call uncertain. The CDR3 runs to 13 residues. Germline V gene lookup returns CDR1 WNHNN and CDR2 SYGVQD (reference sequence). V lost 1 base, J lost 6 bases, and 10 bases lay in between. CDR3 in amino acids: CASSEWAVGEQYF. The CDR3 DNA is TGCGCCAGCAGTGAGTGGGCAGTCGGCGAGCAGTACTTC.

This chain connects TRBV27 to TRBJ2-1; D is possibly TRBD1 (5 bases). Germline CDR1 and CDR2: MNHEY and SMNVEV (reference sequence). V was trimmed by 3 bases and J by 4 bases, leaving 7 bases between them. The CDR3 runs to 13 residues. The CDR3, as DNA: TGTGCCAGCAGTTTCACAGGTTACAATGAGCAGTTCTTC. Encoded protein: CASSFTGYNEQFF.